This T cell receptor (beta chain) came from a study of Ad26.COV2.S vaccination and SARS-CoV-2 variants. Study-level information: Within the COV1001 Ad26.COV2.S trial arm, the donor was enrolled. Ad26.COV2.S given intramuscularly, once or twice 56 days apart.

The data were produced by immunoSEQ multiplex PCR, yet TCRdb's version contains in-frame clones alone and is incomplete. The sample holds around 320,000 clones, roughly 84% seen once. Findings and limits, study-wide: Placebo and vaccine recipients had non-spike TCR breadth that was similar. An underestimation of total T cell responses may have resulted from the TCR breadth and depth analyses.

J lost 8 bases, V lost 4 bases, and 9 bases had no gene match. The CDR3 runs to 15 residues. The V gene's germline CDR1 is MNHEY and CDR2 SVGAGI. With respect to this clone: The antigen is unknown.

Specified treatment: some 20 received Ad26.COV2.S at low or high dose, single or two shots; about five received placebo; per-sample allocation not given. The investigators took samples on day 63 after the first vaccine or placebo injection. This sequence originates from a person between 18 and 65 years old who received the Ad26.COV2.S COVID-19 vaccine or a placebo. The chain links TRBV6-5 to TRBJ2-1, with 9 bases aligning to TRBD1. Sequencing used peripheral blood, obtained in a trial of Ad26.COV2.S vaccine versus placebo. As DNA, the CDR3 is TGTGCCAGCAGTTCCACGGACAGGGGTAGGGATGAGCAGTTCTTC. It yields the protein CASSSTDRGRDEQFF.